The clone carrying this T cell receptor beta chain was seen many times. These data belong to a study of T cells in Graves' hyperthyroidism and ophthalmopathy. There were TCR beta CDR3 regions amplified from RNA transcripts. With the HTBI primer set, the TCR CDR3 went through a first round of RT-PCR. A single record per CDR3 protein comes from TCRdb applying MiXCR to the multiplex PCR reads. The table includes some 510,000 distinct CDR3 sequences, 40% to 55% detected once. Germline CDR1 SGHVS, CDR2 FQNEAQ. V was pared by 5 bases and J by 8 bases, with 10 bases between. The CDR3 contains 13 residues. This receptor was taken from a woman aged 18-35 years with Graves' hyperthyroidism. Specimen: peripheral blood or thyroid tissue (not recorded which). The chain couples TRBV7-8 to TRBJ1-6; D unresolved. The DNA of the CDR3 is TGTGCCAGCAGCCATGAAGGGCATTCACCCCTCCACTTT. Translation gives CASSHEGHSPLHF. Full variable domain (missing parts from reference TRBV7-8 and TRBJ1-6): GAGVSQSPRYKVAKRGQDVALRCDPISGHVSLFWYQQALGQGPEFLTYFQNEAQLDKSGLPSDRFFAERPEGSVSTLKIQRTQQEDSAVYLCASSHEGHSPLHFGNGTRLTVT.